A selection of T cell receptor beta chains follows, all from one sample in a study of blood T cell repertoires in COVID-19. Here immunoSEQ multiplex PCR was the method, and the copy in TCRdb shows in-frame clones only, minus some. This table holds roughly 220,000 clones, roughly nine tenths found once. Sample: peripheral blood. These receptors were obtained from a woman between 50 and 59 years old with COVID-19, enrolled during active disease. CDR3s include the opening cysteine and the closing phenylalanine or tryptophan. The D gene is left open where the match is weak. Not every row has a clone size; where given, it reads once, few, many or a size class.

d_call	v_call	j_call	clone_size	cdr3_aa	cdr3_nt
.	TRBV21-1	TRBJ2-3	few	CASSKTSGGAGTDTQYF	TGTGCCAGCAGCAAAACTAGCGGGGGGGCCGGTACAGATACGCAGTATTTT
.	TRBV6-4	TRBJ1-2	.	CASRTPPYGYTF	TGTGCCAGCAGGACACCCCCCTATGGCTACACCTTC
.	TRBV30	TRBJ2-3	.	CAWSVGGLSTDTQYF	TGTGCCTGGAGTGTAGGGGGTCTTAGCACAGATACGCAGTATTTT
.	TRBV20-1	TRBJ2-7	.	CSARHAAGQYF	TGCAGTGCTAGACACGCCGCCGGGCAGTACTTC
TRBD1	TRBV24-1	TRBJ2-6	.	CATSDRTGFGANVLTF	TGTGCCACCAGTGACAGGACAGGGTTCGGGGCCAACGTCCTGACTTTC
TRBD1	TRBV2	TRBJ1-1	.	CASSDDRGTEAFF	TGTGCCAGCAGTGATGACAGGGGGACTGAAGCTTTCTTT
TRBD2	TRBV28	TRBJ2-2	.	CASLKTRTSGGSNTGELFF	TGTGCCAGTCTTAAAACCCGGACTAGCGGGGGATCGAACACCGGGGAGCTGTTTTTT
.	TRBV2	TRBJ1-1	.	CASKKGRWNTEAFF	TGTGCCAGCAAAAAGGGGAGGTGGAACACTGAAGCTTTCTTT
TRBD2	TRBV7-2	TRBJ2-7	once	CASSLMRGARSSYEQYF	TGTGCCAGCAGCTTAATGCGGGGGGCCCGTAGCTCCTACGAGCAGTACTTC
.	TRBV27	TRBJ1-1	.	CASSLSRGGTEAFF	TGTGCCAGCAGTTTAAGTCGGGGTGGCACTGAAGCTTTCTTT
TRBD1	TRBV7-2	TRBJ1-3	.	CASSLGSRGRFSGNTIYF	TGTGCCAGCAGCTTAGGCTCCAGGGGGCGCTTCTCTGGAAACACCATATATTTT
.	TRBV6-5	TRBJ2-7	once	CASKSTTAYEQYF	TGTGCCAGCAAGTCGACAACGGCCTACGAGCAGTACTTC
.	TRBV4-1	TRBJ2-2	.	CASSQVRGPPTGELFF	TGCGCCAGCAGCCAAGTTAGAGGCCCCCCCACCGGGGAGCTGTTTTTT